The 22 T cell receptor beta chains in this list originate from one sample, sequenced in a study of breast tumors, draining lymph nodes, adjacent tissues. Samples came from axillary lymph nodes draining the breast cancer. TCRdb used MiXCR to reprocess the multiplex PCR reads, holding one entry per CDR3 protein. The sample includes over 250,000 distinct CDR3 sequences, around 31% of them seen just once. The specimen was axillary lymph node tissue. The receptor source for this set is a female donor with breast cancer. Some clones in this sample may be carry-over from other donors' samples.

This clonotype has more than one count but fewer than ten. This sequence joins TRBV15 and TRBJ1-1; tentatively, D is TRBD1 (6 bases). V was pared by 8 bases and J by 0 bases, with 10 bases between. CDR3 length: 13 residues. CDR1 is LNHNV, CDR2 YYDKDF, per germline (reference sequence). CDR3 protein: CATGGQLNTEAFF. CDR3 nucleotide sequence: TGTGCCACCGGTGGACAGTTGAACACTGAAGCTTTCTTT.

This clonotype was observed many times. V usage is TRBV5-5 and J usage is TRBJ1-2; tentative D call: TRBD1 (5 bases). V dropped 0 bases and J dropped 2 bases, with 11 bases sitting between them. The CDR3 is 15 residues long. Germline values: CDR1 SGHKS, CDR2 YYEKEE (reference sequence). CDR3: CASSLARGDNYGYTF. CDR3 nucleotide sequence: TGTGCCAGCAGCTTGGCCAGAGGGGACAACTATGGCTACACCTTC.

There are many counts of this clonotype. The genes are TRBV12-3 or TRBV12-4 and TRBJ2-7, with D perhaps TRBD2 (5 bases). The CDR3 runs 15 residues. V shed 2 bases and J shed 1 base, with 12 bases lying between them. CDR3 sequence reads: CASSLRGNRSYEQYF. DNA for the CDR3: TGTGCCAGCAGTTTAAGAGGGAATAGATCCTACGAGCAGTACTTC.

The rearrangement links TRBV24-1 to TRBJ2-3; TRBD1 agrees at 9 bases. CDR3 length equals 15 residues. Looked up from germline, CDR1 is KGHDR and CDR2 is SFDVKD. Losses at the gene ends were 4 bases for V and 5 bases for J; bases not matched to a gene: 6. The CDR3 loop is CATSDRTGGGDTQYF. The CDR3 DNA sequence: TGTGCCACCAGTGACCGTACAGGGGGCGGAGATACGCAGTATTTT.

This clonotype was counted a few times. It may be a read error: a sequence one base away is much more abundant. The V gene is TRBV5-1, the J gene TRBJ1-5, with D uncertain. V was trimmed by 0 bases and J by 10 bases, leaving 14 bases between them. The CDR3 has 14 amino acids. Germline CDR1 is SGHRS and CDR2 is YFSETQ. In DNA form, the CDR3 reads TGCGCCAGCAGCTTGGACGGGATCGGCCACCCCCAGCATTTT. Amino acid sequence: CASSLDGIGHPQHF.

This clonotype was detected only a few times. The gene calls are TRBV3-1 and TRBJ2-7; D gene unclear. With 1 base removed from V and 3 bases from J, the gap between germline ends came to 16 bases. The germline V gene has CDR1 LGHDT and CDR2 YNNKEL (reference sequence). The CDR3 consists of 16 residues. CDR3 sequence reads: CASSQARVKSRYEQYF. The CDR3 DNA reads TGTGCCAGCAGCCAAGCTCGGGTGAAGTCCCGCTACGAGCAGTACTTC.

As to this clonotype: Its ends do not fully match the called genes, so a read error is possible. This chain joins TRBV3-1 and TRBJ1-4; possible D gene TRBD1, 5 bases. This CDR3 comprises 13 residues. The germline V gene encodes CDR1 LGHDT and CDR2 YNNKEL (reference sequence). CDR3 sequence reads: CPSSHPPGEKLFF. Here the CDR3 DNA reads TGCCCCAGCAGCCATCCCCCAGGGGAAAAACTGTTTTTT. The whole variable domain, remainder taken from reference TRBV3-1 and TRBJ1-4, is DTAVSQTPKYLVTQMGNDKSIKCEQNLGHDTMYWYKQDSKKFLKIMFSYNNKELIINETVPNRFSPKSPDKAHLNLHINSLELGDSAVYFCPSSHPPGEKLFFGSGTQLSVL.

This chain links TRBV20-1 with TRBJ1-4; TRBD1 might be the D (5 bases). Germline CDR1 and CDR2: DFQATT and SNEGSKA (reference sequence). CDR3 length equals 13 residues. Trimming stripped 6 bases from V and 7 bases from J, with 15 bases between. The DNA of the CDR3 is TGCAGTGCCGGGACCCAACGGGGTGAAAAACTGTTTTTT. Protein: CSAGTQRGEKLFF.

V gene TRBV6-6 combines with J gene TRBJ2-7; D may be TRBD1 or TRBD2 (5 bases each). From germline, CDR1 is MNHNY and CDR2 SVGAGI (reference sequence). Trimming cost V 0 bases and J 1 base, with 25 bases left between them. This CDR3 comprises 20 residues. DNA for the CDR3: TGTGCCAGCAGTTACTCGAGCTCTTGGTGGGACGGGGATGAATCCTACGAGCAGTACTTC. Translating it yields CASSYSSSWWDGDESYEQYF.

This clonotype was counted at least ten times. The chain joins TRBV9 to TRBJ2-2, with D tentatively TRBD1 or TRBD2 (5 bases each). V dropped 2 bases and J dropped 0 bases, with 11 bases sitting between them. The CDR3 spans 16 residues. Germline loops: CDR1 SGDLS, CDR2 YYNGEE. The CDR3: CASSVRDVSNTGELFF. Here the CDR3 DNA reads TGTGCCAGCAGCGTCCGGGACGTCTCGAACACCGGGGAGCTGTTTTTT.

This clonotype has ten or more counts. CDR3 nucleotide sequence: TGTGCCAGCAGCTTGGGGCAGGGGGCGACAGATACGCAGTATTTT. The encoded protein is CASSLGQGATDTQYF. The chain is built from TRBV5-8 and TRBJ2-3, with 8 bases aligning to TRBD1. From germline, CDR1 is SGHTS and CDR2 YDEGEE. Trimming at V came to 0 bases and at J to 3 bases, leaving 3 bases not matched to a gene. The CDR3 is 15 amino acids.

This clonotype has a handful of counts. The chain has TRBV28 and TRBJ2-5, with D perhaps TRBD1 (5 bases). Germline lookup yields CDR1 MDHEN and CDR2 SYDVKM. V shed 5 bases and J shed 5 bases, with 12 bases lying between them. The CDR3 spans 13 residues. The CDR3 protein is CASSETVEETQYF. The CDR3 nucleotides read TGTGCCAGCAGTGAGACAGTTGAGGAGACCCAGTACTTC.

In this sample, this clonotype turned up many times. V and J are TRBV4-2 and TRBJ1-3, with a weak D call TRBD1 (5 bases). Trimming removed 1 base at V and 3 bases at J, with 7 bases between. This CDR3 region has 14 residues. Germline V lookup: CDR1 LGHNA, CDR2 YNFKEQ. The CDR3, as DNA: TGTGCCAGCAGCCAAGCAGGGATTGGAAACACCATATATTTT. Protein: CASSQAGIGNTIYF.

This clonotype was counted many times. V and J are TRBV20-1 and TRBJ2-7; tentative D call: TRBD2 (6 bases). V lost 6 bases and J 0 bases, leaving 9 bases between the germline ends. The CDR3 covers 12 residues. Germline V CDR1 and CDR2: DFQATT, SNEGSKA (reference sequence). The CDR3 bases are TGCAGTGCGGGACTGTCCTCCTACGAGCAGTACTTC. Protein sequence: CSAGLSSYEQYF.

This clonotype was observed a few times. The CDR3 is CASSLTGTSAFF. In nucleotides, the CDR3 is TGTGCCAGCAGCCTTACCGGGACCAGTGCTTTCTTT. V gene TRBV14 combines with J gene TRBJ1-1, with a weak D call TRBD1 (5 bases). The CDR3 is 12 residues long. The germline V gene has CDR1 SGHDN and CDR2 FVKESK. With 4 bases removed from V and 11 bases from J, the gap between germline ends came to 14 bases.

This clonotype was observed many times. The chain employs TRBV4-2 and TRBJ1-2; D ambiguous. Germline CDR1 is LGHNA and CDR2 is YNFKEQ. V lost 0 bases and J 5 bases, leaving 10 bases between the germline ends. This CDR3 spans 14 amino acids. In nucleotides, the CDR3 is TGTGCCAGCAGCCAAGATGGCATGGGGTATGGCTACACCTTC. Its translation: CASSQDGMGYGYTF.

This clonotype has at least ten counts. The chain links TRBV19 to TRBJ2-1; 16 bases are shared with TRBD2. The CDR3 is 16 residues long. With 4 bases clipped from V and 8 bases from J, the junction kept 5 bases outside the gene matches. The germline V gene has CDR1 LNHDA and CDR2 SQIVND (reference sequence). The CDR3 here is CASSTPGTSGRDEQFF. In DNA form, the CDR3 reads TGTGCCAGTAGTACCCCAGGGACTAGCGGGAGGGATGAGCAGTTCTTC.

The V and J genes are TRBV2 and TRBJ1-4, with 12 nucleotides matching TRBD1. V was pared by 5 bases and J by 10 bases, with 11 bases of the junction left unmatched. Germline values: CDR1 SNHLY, CDR2 FYNNEI. The CDR3 is 16 residues long. In nucleotides, the CDR3 is TGTGCCAGCAGTTACCCCGGGACAGGGGGCAGGGGAAAACTGTTTTTT. This gives the protein CASSYPGTGGRGKLFF.

This clonotype was recorded many times. The chain has TRBV6-6 and TRBJ2-7; 7 nucleotides line up with TRBD2. The J segment lost 6 bases and the V segment lost 9 bases, leaving 11 bases of the junction unmatched. CDR1 is MNHNY and CDR2 is SVGAGI in the germline V gene (reference sequence). The CDR3 has 13 amino acids. DNA of the CDR3: TGTGCCAGTCGGGACGGGGGGAGGGGCGAGCAGTACTTC. Its protein is CASRDGGRGEQYF.

With respect to this clonotype: Mismatch with germline at one junction end may stem from a read error. The gene calls are TRBV20-1 and TRBJ2-5, with a possible D match to TRBD1 (6 bases). The CDR3 is 14 amino acids. CDR1 and CDR2 (germline): DFQATT, SNEGSKA (reference sequence). The CDR3 nucleotides read TGCAGTGCATTGACAGGAGGTTGGGGAGCGACCCAGCACTTC. This encodes CSALTGGWGATQHF.

The table lists this clonotype with many counts. The chain is built from TRBV7-2 and TRBJ2-7; the D is unclear. The CDR3 is made up of 14 amino acids. V was clipped by 1 base and J by 3 bases, with 10 bases between them. Germline assignment: CDR1 SGHTA and CDR2 FQGNSA. CDR3 protein: CASSLVLNSYEQYF. In DNA form, the CDR3 reads TGTGCCAGCAGCTTAGTTTTGAACAGCTACGAGCAGTACTTC. Full variable domain (rest looked up from reference TRBV7-2 and TRBJ2-7): GAGVSQSPSNKVTEKGKDVELRCDPISGHTALYWYRQSLGQGLEFLIYFQGNSAPDKSGLPSDRFSAERTGGSVSTLTIQRTQQEDSAVYLCASSLVLNSYEQYFGPGTRLTVT.

This clonotype has ten or more counts. The chain is built from TRBV20-1 and TRBJ2-3; 9 bases align to TRBD2. Per the germline V gene, CDR1 is DFQATT and CDR2 is SNEGSKA (reference sequence). The CDR3 consists of 15 residues. V was pared by 3 bases and J by 0 bases, with 4 bases of the junction left unmatched. This chain's CDR3 is CSASRLAGSTDTQYF. The CDR3 DNA reads as TGCAGTGCTAGTCGGCTAGCGGGGAGCACAGATACGCAGTATTTT.